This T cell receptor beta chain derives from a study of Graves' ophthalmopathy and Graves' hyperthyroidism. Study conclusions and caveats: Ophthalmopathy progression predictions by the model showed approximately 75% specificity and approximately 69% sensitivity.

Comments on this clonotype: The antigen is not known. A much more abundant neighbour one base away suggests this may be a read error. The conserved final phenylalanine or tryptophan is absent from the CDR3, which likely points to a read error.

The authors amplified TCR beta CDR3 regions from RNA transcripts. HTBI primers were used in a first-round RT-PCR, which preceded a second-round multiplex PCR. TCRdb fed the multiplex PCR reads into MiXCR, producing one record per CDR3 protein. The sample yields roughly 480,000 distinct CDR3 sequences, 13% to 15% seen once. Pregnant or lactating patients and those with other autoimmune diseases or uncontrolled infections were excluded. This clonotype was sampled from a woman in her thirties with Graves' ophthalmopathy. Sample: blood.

CDR3 amino acids: CASSGGVVDNQPQHL. DNA for the CDR3: TGTGCCAGCAGTGGAGGCGTCGTGGATAATCAGCCCCAGCATTTG. This chain connects TRBV6-1 to TRBJ1-5; D uncertain. Looked up from germline, CDR1 is MNHNS and CDR2 is SASEGT. The CDR3 is 15 residues long. Trimming took off 4 bases at V and 4 bases at J, with 14 bases between the two ends.